This T cell receptor (beta chain) was captured by sequencing in a study of cytomegalovirus exposure and HLA in healthy donors. Study-wide results and limits: There was a cluster of highly shared sequence variants that was likely a sequencing artifact.

Trimming removed 3 bases from V and 4 bases from J; junction bases left unmatched: 11. This CDR3 contains 17 residues. Germline CDR1 reads SEHNR; CDR2 reads FQNEAQ (reference sequence). This clone was detected once. The antigen remains undetermined. The PCR had 60 Vbeta and 13 Jbeta primers. Generated by immunoSEQ multiplex PCR, the TCRdb table keeps only in-frame clones and is missing some. This table has 120,000 or so clones, roughly 86% appearing once. The sequenced sample was PBMCs. This rearrangement joins TRBV7-9 to TRBJ2-1; TRBD2 aligns across 8 bases. The source is a man younger than 35 in good health and CMV-seronegative. The CDR3, as DNA: TGTGCCAGCAGCTTCTTACGGGGGGGTCGGGGGTACAATGAGCAGTTCTTC. Translation gives CASSFLRGGRGYNEQFF.